The present T cell receptor (beta chain) was sequenced within a study of shared clonotypes between healthy human individuals. Study-wide points: Measured sharing among donors was expected to vary with sequencing depth.

Sequencing was at deep level. Clones were sequenced by immunoSEQ multiplex PCR, and TCRdb holds only the in-frame ones, with some missing. The sample records around 1.9 million clones, about 94% being singletons. On this clone itself: Its antigen is still unknown.

Terminally differentiated effector memory CD45RA+ cells were excluded by CCR7 positive selection of CD45RO-negative cells. The germline gives CDR1 MNHEY, CDR2 SMNVEV (reference sequence). The CDR3 contains 15 residues. V was shortened by 4 bases and J by 2 bases, with 9 bases between the two germline ends. The rearrangement links TRBV27 to TRBJ2-6, with D hard to call. Material: naive CD8+ T cells from PBMCs. This TCR was recovered from a man between 18 and 35 years old in good health. Some clones in this sample may be carry-over from other donors' samples. Here the CDR3 DNA reads TGTGCCAGCAGTTCGCCTCCGACTGGGGCCAACGTCCTGACTTTC. The encoded protein is CASSSPPTGANVLTF.